One and the same sample provided the 15 T cell receptor beta chains below, sequenced in a study of cytomegalovirus exposure and HLA in healthy donors. Here immunoSEQ multiplex PCR was the method, and the copy in TCRdb shows in-frame clones only, minus some. This sample has about 79,000 clones; 80% to 95% occur once, and the top ten carry 3% to 4.5%. The sequencing sample was made of PBMCs. These receptors originate from a woman under 40 in good health and CMV-seronegative.

This clone came up a few times. The chain couples TRBV4-3 to TRBJ2-1, with TRBD2 matching over 7 bases. Germline V gene lookup returns CDR1 LGHNA and CDR2 YSLEER. This CDR3 has 13 residues. The trim removed 1 base at V and 10 bases at J, leaving 4 bases unmatched. CDR3 loop: CASSQVGRGEQFF. CDR3 DNA: TGCGCCAGCAGCCAAGTTGGGAGGGGCGAGCAGTTCTTC.

The CDR3 DNA reads as TGTGCCAGCAGCTTAGCTACAGGTTCTGGTAATGAAAAACTGTTTTTT. Translation: CASSLATGSGNEKLFF. The gene calls are TRBV7-9 and TRBJ1-4; D is perhaps TRBD1 (5 bases). Per germline, CDR1 SEHNR and CDR2 FQNEAQ (reference sequence). V was shortened by 0 bases and J by 4 bases, with 12 bases between the two germline ends. The CDR3 is made up of 16 amino acids.

The V gene is TRBV21-1, the J gene TRBJ2-2; TRBD2, the D gene given by the table, was not confirmed from the DNA. TRBV21-1 is annotated as a pseudogene. The CDR3 is 18 amino acids. For the CDR3, the DNA is TGTGCCAGCAGCGGAACCTCCGGGACTCTTGCGAACACCGGGGAGCTGTTTTTT. Its protein product is CASSGTSGTLANTGELFF.

In nucleotides, the CDR3 is TGCGCCAGCAGCCAAGATACAGGAACCTACGAGCAGTACTTC. As protein: CASSQDTGTYEQYF. The chain is built from TRBV4-3 and TRBJ2-7, with D possibly being TRBD1 (5 bases). The CDR3 contains 14 residues. V lost 0 bases and J 2 bases, leaving 8 bases between the germline ends. CDR1 is LGHNA and CDR2 is YSLEER in the germline V gene.

V usage is TRBV18 and J usage is TRBJ2-1; 14 bases agree with TRBD2. This CDR3 has 17 residues. Trimming at V came to 3 bases and at J to 4 bases, leaving 5 bases not matched to a gene. Per the germline V gene, CDR1 is KGHSH and CDR2 is LQKENI. In DNA, the CDR3 is TGTGCCAGCTCACCGGGACTAGCGGGAGCGAGATACAATGAGCAGTTCTTC. Translating gives CASSPGLAGARYNEQFF.

The chain uses TRBV28 and TRBJ2-3; D is possibly TRBD2 (6 bases). The CDR3 extends over 16 amino acids. The V gene's germline CDR1 is MDHEN and CDR2 SYDVKM. V was trimmed by 1 base and J by 5 bases, leaving 16 bases between them. The CDR3 coding sequence is TGTGCCAGCAGTTTATACGGCCCGGGAGATGGAGATACGCAGTATTTT. It encodes CASSLYGPGDGDTQYF.

This chain joins TRBV5-1 and TRBJ2-5, with D perhaps TRBD1 (6 bases). Germline V gene data show CDR1 as SGHRS and CDR2 as YFSETQ. The CDR3 totals 14 residues. V lost 0 bases and J lost 4, with 10 bases in between. In nucleotides, the CDR3 is TGCGCCAGCAGCTTGGCCGGACAGAGAGAGACCCAGTACTTC. Residues: CASSLAGQRETQYF.

V usage is TRBV28 and J usage is TRBJ2-1; 7 bases fit TRBD1. Trimming took 6 bases from V and 4 from J; bases not matched to a gene: 3. This CDR3 region has 13 residues. Germline CDR1 is MDHEN and CDR2 is SYDVKM. The CDR3 sequence is CASSLTGYNEQFF. CDR3 nucleotide sequence: TGTGCCAGCAGCTTGACAGGGTACAATGAGCAGTTCTTC.

This chain connects TRBV19 to TRBJ1-5; TRBD1 aligns across 10 bases. CDR1 is LNHDA, CDR2 SQIVND, per germline (reference sequence). V gave up 3 bases and J gave up 4 bases; unmatched junction bases: 6. CDR3 size: 16 residues. This CDR3 is CASSIWDRGMNQPQHF. As DNA, the CDR3 is TGTGCCAGTAGTATTTGGGACAGGGGAATGAATCAGCCCCAGCATTTT.

V usage is TRBV5-1 and J usage is TRBJ2-1, with 7 positions matching TRBD2. The CDR3 contains 15 residues. Germline V gene sequence: CDR1 SGHRS, CDR2 YFSETQ. With V trimmed by 2 bases and J by 7 bases, 9 bases remained unmatched. CDR3 in DNA: TGCGCCAGCAGCTTAGCTCGGGGGGAGGGGAATGAGCAGTTCTTC. Its protein is CASSLARGEGNEQFF.

The chain carries TRBV9 and TRBJ1-1; the D gene is possibly TRBD1 (5 bases). The V gene's germline CDR1 is SGDLS and CDR2 YYNGEE. This CDR3 spans 13 amino acids. The V end lost 1 base, the J end lost 4 bases, and 8 bases lay between the germline ends. The CDR3 sequence: CASSVSQGTEAFF. The CDR3 nucleotides read TGTGCCAGCAGCGTAAGCCAGGGCACTGAAGCTTTCTTT.

The chain links TRBV5-1 to TRBJ2-3, with D unresolved. CDR3 length equals 12 residues. Looked up from germline, CDR1 is SGHRS and CDR2 is YFSETQ. V was trimmed by 4 bases and J by 6 bases, leaving 9 bases between them. The CDR3, as DNA: TGCGCCAGCAGCCCTCCGCAGGATACGCAGTATTTT. This gives the protein CASSPPQDTQYF.

V is TRBV9 and J is TRBJ2-1; D is undetermined. Per the germline V gene, CDR1 is SGDLS and CDR2 is YYNGEE. CDR3 length equals 17 residues. Trimming took 0 bases from V and 3 from J, leaving 16 bases between them. CDR3 in amino acids: CASSVEETIFIYNEQFF. The CDR3 region has the DNA TGTGCCAGCAGCGTAGAGGAGACCATATTTATCTACAATGAGCAGTTCTTC.

V gene TRBV6-5 combines with J gene TRBJ1-1; D may be TRBD1 (6 bases). The CDR3 is 13 residues long. V lost 1 base to trimming and J lost 5 bases, with 8 bases between them. Germline assignment: CDR1 MNHEY and CDR2 SVGAGI. DNA of the CDR3: TGTGCCAGCAGTTACTACGACAGGACTGAAGCTTTCTTT. Translated, it gives CASSYYDRTEAFF.

This clone came up a few times. The gene calls are TRBV5-4 and TRBJ2-2, with D hard to call. This CDR3 is 12 amino acids long. V shed 7 bases and J shed 6 bases, with 10 bases lying between them. CDR1 is SGHNT and CDR2 is YYREEE in the germline V gene (reference sequence). CDR3 DNA: TGTGCCAGCTCTTGGCCTGCCGGGGAGCTGTTTTTT. Amino acids: CASSWPAGELFF.